This paragraph covers one T cell receptor (beta chain) sequence. Its antigen is not known. These data are taken from a study of CD8+ T cells in alopecia areata. Study information: In an open-label trial, patients got 5 to 10 mg tofacitinib twice daily. Study-level points and caveats: Lesional scalp, especially alopecia totalis/universalis, showed higher clonality than normal scalp.

The CDR3 runs 14 residues. V was pared by 5 bases and J by 4 bases, with 18 bases between. Germline V lookup: CDR1 SQVTM, CDR2 ANQGSEA. Treatment noted: oral pan-JAK inhibitor, 5-10 mg twice daily. Alopecia areata patients provided lesional scalp punch biopsies and peripheral blood, both collected for the study. Investigators sorted PBMCs to obtain both CD4+ and CD8+ T cells. It was cDNA, reverse transcribed from extracted RNA, that served as the sequencing template. This table comes from immunoSEQ multiplex PCR, and its TCRdb copy is limited to in-frame clones, with some not included. This repertoire shows approximately 180,000 clones, 60% found once; its top ten account for 1%.

Sequencing used CD4+ T cells sorted from blood, obtained at week 24, from a patient treated with tofacitinib. This receptor was taken from a human donor with alopecia areata. This sequence joins TRBV29-1 and TRBJ2-7; D may be TRBD1 (6 bases). The CDR3 DNA follows: TGCAGCGTTAGTCGGACAGTGGAAAGTTACGAGCAGTACTTC. This sequence encodes CSVSRTVESYEQYF.